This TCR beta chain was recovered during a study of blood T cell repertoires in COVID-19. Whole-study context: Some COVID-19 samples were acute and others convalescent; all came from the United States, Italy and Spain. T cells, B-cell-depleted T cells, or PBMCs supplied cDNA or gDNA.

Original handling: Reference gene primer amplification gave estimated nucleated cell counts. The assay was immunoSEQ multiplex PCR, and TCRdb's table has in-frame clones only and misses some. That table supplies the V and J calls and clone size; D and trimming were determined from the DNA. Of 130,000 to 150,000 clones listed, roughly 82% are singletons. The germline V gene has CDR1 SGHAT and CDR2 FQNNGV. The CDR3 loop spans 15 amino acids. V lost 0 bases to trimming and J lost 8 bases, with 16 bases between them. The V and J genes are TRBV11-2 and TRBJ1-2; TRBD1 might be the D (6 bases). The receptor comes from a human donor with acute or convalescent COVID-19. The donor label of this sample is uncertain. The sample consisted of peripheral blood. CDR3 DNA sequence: TGTGCCAGCAGCTTAGATTACAGGGCTAGGAGCGGCTACACCTTC. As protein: CASSLDYRARSGYTF.